Listed here are 15 T cell receptor beta chains from one sample, sequenced in a study of shared clonotypes between healthy human individuals. The protocol was immunoSEQ multiplex PCR, while the TCRdb copy is restricted to in-frame clones and leaves out a portion. The sample carries roughly 2 million clones, about 95% recorded once. As defined, naive CD8 cells were CD45RO-negative and positively selected for CCR7, with terminally differentiated effector memory CD45RA+ cells excluded. The sequencing input was naive CD8+ T cells sorted from blood. The source of these receptors is a man aged 18 to 29 in good health.

The V call is TRBV5-1, the J call TRBJ1-2; no clear D. The length of the CDR3 is 15 residues. Trimming pared 0 bases from V and 0 bases from J, leaving 9 bases between. Germline V lookup: CDR1 SGHRS, CDR2 YFSETQ. The CDR3 sequence: CASSLASGANYGYTF. The CDR3 DNA follows: TGCGCCAGCAGCTTGGCTTCCGGGGCTAACTATGGCTACACCTTC.

The chain is built from TRBV28 and TRBJ2-7; 7 positions agree with TRBD1. J lost 6 bases, V lost 6 bases, and 5 bases had no gene match. This CDR3 contains 12 residues. Per germline, CDR1 MDHEN and CDR2 SYDVKM. CDR3 residues: CASSEGQTEQYF. CDR3 bases: TGTGCCAGCAGCGAGGGACAGACCGAGCAGTACTTC.

The chain employs TRBV7-3 and TRBJ2-1; D is undetermined. Germline-derived CDR1 and CDR2 are SGHTA and FQGTGA. Deletions cut 1 base from V and 6 bases from J, with 10 bases between. The CDR3 is 14 residues long. The CDR3 spells CASSLIGQSNEQFF. CDR3 in DNA: TGTGCCAGCAGCTTAATTGGTCAGTCCAATGAGCAGTTCTTC.

The V gene is TRBV9, the J gene TRBJ2-7; 7 nucleotides agree with TRBD1. The ends lost 2 bases at V and 1 base at J; junction bases unmatched: 6. Germline CDR1 SGDLS, CDR2 YYNGEE. The CDR3 has 15 amino acids. CDR3 amino acids: CASSVGTAASYEQYF. The CDR3 region has the DNA TGTGCCAGCAGCGTGGGGACAGCGGCTTCCTACGAGCAGTACTTC. Using reference TRBV9 and TRBJ2-7 for the parts outside the CDR3, the full variable domain is DSGVTQTPKHLITATGQRVTLRCSPRSGDLSVYWYQQSLDQGLQFLIQYYNGEERAKGNILERFSAQQFPDLHSELNLSSLELGDSALYFCASSVGTAASYEQYFGPGTRLTVT.

The rearrangement links TRBV9 to TRBJ1-1; 8 nucleotides agree with TRBD1. CDR1 is SGDLS, CDR2 YYNGEE, per germline. The CDR3 spans 12 residues. Trimming took 3 bases from V and 7 from J; bases not matched to a gene: 2. The CDR3 sequence: CASSGTGLEAFF. CDR3 coding DNA: TGTGCCAGCAGCGGGACAGGGCTTGAAGCTTTCTTT.

The rearrangement joins TRBV7-9 to TRBJ1-4, with D possibly being TRBD1 (6 bases). The CDR3 extends over 16 amino acids. Germline lookup yields CDR1 SEHNR and CDR2 FQNEAQ (reference sequence). Trimming stripped 5 bases from V and 0 bases from J, with 13 bases between. The CDR3 reads CASSLGQFATNEKLFF. CDR3 in DNA: TGTGCCAGCAGCCTAGGACAGTTCGCAACTAATGAAAAACTGTTTTTT. The full variable domain, with the rest looked up from reference TRBV7-9 and TRBJ1-4, is DTGVSQNPRHKITKRGQNVTFRCDPISEHNRLYWYRQTLGQGPEFLTYFQNEAQLEKSRLLSDRFSAERPKGSFSTLEIQRTEQGDSAMYLCASSLGQFATNEKLFFGSGTQLSVL.

The chain joins TRBV7-3 to TRBJ2-2; no clear D gene. CDR3 length: 14 residues. Germline lookup yields CDR1 SGHTA and CDR2 FQGTGA. Trimming took off 0 bases at V and 4 bases at J, with 6 bases between the two ends. Here the CDR3 DNA reads TGTGCCAGCAGCTTAACAGGAATCACCGGGGAGCTGTTTTTT. This translates into CASSLTGITGELFF.

The chain combines TRBV28 with TRBJ1-1, with D perhaps matching TRBD1 (5 bases). Between the trimmed V and J ends, which lost 7 bases and 7 bases, there was a span of 13 bases. CDR1 and CDR2 from the germline V gene are MDHEN and SYDVKM. The CDR3 runs to 12 residues. The CDR3 region has the DNA TGTGCCAGCACCACAACAGACAGTGAAGCTTTCTTT. Translated, it gives CASTTTDSEAFF. The full variable domain, in which reference TRBV28 and TRBJ1-1 provide the parts outside the CDR3, is DVKVTQSSRYLVKRTGEKVFLECVQDMDHENMFWYRQDPGLGLRLIYFSYDVKMKEKGDIPEGYSVSREKKERFSLILESASTNQTSMYLCASTTTDSEAFFGQGTRLTVV.

This rearrangement joins TRBV7-8 to TRBJ2-7, with TRBD1 matching 9 bases. The germline V gene encodes CDR1 SGHVS and CDR2 FQNEAQ. V was pared by 4 bases and J by 3 bases, with 7 bases of the junction left unmatched. The CDR3 has 15 amino acids. The CDR3 nucleotides read TGTGCCAGCAGCTCGTACTCGACAGGGGGCTACGAGCAGTACTTC. It yields the protein CASSSYSTGGYEQYF.

This chain's CDR3 is CASSPWEGRAPNEQYF. In DNA, the CDR3 is TGTGCCAGCTCACCATGGGAGGGGAGAGCCCCCAACGAGCAGTACTTC. This chain uses TRBV18 with TRBJ2-7; 7 bases line up with TRBD2. The germline V gene encodes CDR1 KGHSH and CDR2 LQKENI. V gave up 2 bases and J gave up 5 bases; unmatched junction bases: 12. This CDR3 has 16 amino acids.

This clone was found once. The chain uses TRBV28 and TRBJ1-5, with D perhaps TRBD1 (5 bases). Germline V lookup: CDR1 MDHEN, CDR2 SYDVKM. V was cut by 5 bases and J by 11 bases, with 25 bases left in between. The CDR3 is 16 amino acids. CDR3 loop: CASSPVESGPEGSQHF. CDR3 bases: TGTGCCAGCAGTCCGGTCGAGTCGGGACCCGAAGGGTCCCAGCATTTT.

The chain recombines TRBV13 with TRBJ2-3; D remains ambiguous. Trimming stripped 5 bases from V and 3 bases from J, with 6 bases between. The CDR3 has 12 residues. Looked up from germline, CDR1 is PRHDT and CDR2 is FYEKMQ (reference sequence). The CDR3 DNA sequence: TGTGCCAGCAGCACCCAAACAGATACGCAGTATTTT. Amino acids: CASSTQTDTQYF.

The rearrangement links TRBV6-6 to TRBJ2-5; D uncertain. V was cut by 2 bases and J by 5 bases, with 9 bases left in between. CDR1 and CDR2 (germline): MNHNY, SVGAGI (reference sequence). The CDR3 covers 13 residues. CDR3 sequence (DNA): TGTGCCAGCAGTTACGAAGCTCCGGAGACCCAGTACTTC. Its translation: CASSYEAPETQYF.

The chain is built from TRBV7-9 and TRBJ1-4; D call uncertain. CDR1 SEHNR and CDR2 FQNEAQ come from the germline V gene (reference sequence). With 4 bases removed from V and 6 bases from J, the gap between germline ends came to 18 bases. The CDR3 consists of 16 residues. The CDR3 sequence: CASSYVAGPEDEKLFF. CDR3 DNA: TGTGCCAGCAGCTACGTCGCCGGGCCGGAGGATGAAAAACTGTTTTTT.

This chain connects TRBV4-1 to TRBJ2-7; 7 nucleotides match TRBD2. The germline V gene has CDR1 MGHRA and CDR2 YSYEKL. The V segment lost 1 base and the J segment 8 bases; nucleotides outside the gene matches: 11. This CDR3 has 15 amino acids. The CDR3 DNA reads TGCGCCAGCAGCCAAGTCTCGAGCGGGAATTGGCAGCAGTACTTC. Amino acid sequence: CASSQVSSGNWQQYF.